The source of this T cell receptor beta chain is a study of T cell repertoires in cytomegalovirus infection. Turning to the study itself: Selection of CMV epitopes for the study included recently identified HLA-C-restricted and well-studied HLA-B-restricted ones. Public TCR beta signatures marked donors with CMV infection and the matching HLA.

General study points: Within the response measured ex vivo, HLA-C-restricted CMV-specific TCR beta clonotypes were dominant. Carriers of CMV plus the relevant HLA were identified by cumulative public TCR beta family frequency.

This CDR3 is built from 14 residues. Trimming pared 6 bases from V and 4 bases from J, leaving 13 bases between. This clonotype appeared a few times. Its specificity is not known. MiXCR, applied by TCRdb to the reads, yields one record per CDR3 protein. Found here are 90,000 to 120,000 distinct CDR3 sequences, less than 55% of them singletons; the top ten hold about 76%. This TCR derives from a human donor in good health (CMV status not recorded). Some clones in this sample may be carry-over from other donors' samples. The chain has TRBV12-3 or TRBV12-4 and TRBJ1-3; tentative D call: TRBD1 (6 bases). The sample here was CD8+ T cells from cultured PBMCs, taken from culture after CMV antigen stimulation. The CDR3 sequence is CASRVTGSGNTIYF. The CDR3 DNA reads as TGTGCCAGCAGGGTTACAGGGTCCGGAAACACCATATATTTT.